This T cell receptor (beta chain) came from a study of blood T cell repertoires in COVID-19. The CDR3 extends over 15 amino acids. Trimming left V 6 bases short and J 3 bases short, with 15 bases between. The V gene's germline CDR1 is KGHSH and CDR2 LQKENI. Generated by immunoSEQ multiplex PCR, the TCRdb table keeps only in-frame clones and is missing some. The profile shows fewer than 100,000 clones, around 80% of them singletons. The chain carries TRBV18 and TRBJ1-5; D may be TRBD1 (6 bases). The source is a woman between 45 and 65 years old with acute or convalescent COVID-19. Source material: peripheral blood. CDR3 bases: TGTGCCAGCTCGCGGACCGGGACACTCAATCAGCCCCAGCATTTT. Residues: CASSRTGTLNQPQHF.